What follows are 24 T cell receptor beta chains derived from one specimen sequenced in a study of shared clonotypes between healthy human individuals. The data were produced by immunoSEQ multiplex PCR, yet TCRdb's version contains in-frame clones alone and is incomplete. Here the sample spans about 460,000 clones, around 77% being singletons. The sample consisted of PBMCs. The receptors come from a woman in her 40s in good health. Some clones in this sample may be carry-over from other donors' samples.

This sequence joins TRBV5-4 and TRBJ2-5; TRBD1 matches 7 bases. Germline V gene data show CDR1 as SGHNT and CDR2 as YYREEE (reference sequence). This CDR3 has 13 amino acids. V lost 3 bases and J lost 3; bases outside the gene matches: 2. CDR3 residues: CASSSGTEETQYF. In DNA, the CDR3 is TGTGCCAGCAGCTCCGGGACAGAAGAGACCCAGTACTTC.

The table lists this clone with a few counts. The CDR3 DNA follows: TGTGCCAGCAGCCTCTTTTCCCAAGGGGGAACAACTTTTGGCGAGCAGTACTTC. Translating gives CASSLFSQGGTTFGEQYF. The chain uses TRBV7-8 and TRBJ2-7; possibly TRBD1 for D (6 bases). In germline, CDR1 is SGHVS, CDR2 FQNEAQ. The germline V and J ends were trimmed by 5 bases and 6 bases, with 29 bases remaining between them. This CDR3 has 18 residues. Full variable domain (missing parts from reference TRBV7-8 and TRBJ2-7): GAGVSQSPRYKVAKRGQDVALRCDPISGHVSLFWYQQALGQGPEFLTYFQNEAQLDKSGLPSDRFFAERPEGSVSTLKIQRTQQEDSAVYLCASSLFSQGGTTFGEQYFGPGTRLTVT.

The chain has TRBV5-1 and TRBJ1-4, with TRBD1 as a possible D gene (5 bases). V was clipped by 4 bases and J by 7 bases, with 14 bases between them. The CDR3 consists of 14 residues. Germline lookup yields CDR1 SGHRS and CDR2 YFSETQ. The CDR3 protein is CASSVERDGEKLFF. CDR3 nucleotide sequence: TGCGCCAGCAGCGTCGAACGGGACGGTGAAAAACTGTTTTTT. The variable domain in full, with the rest retrieved from reference TRBV5-1 and TRBJ1-4, is KAGVTQTPRYLIKTRGQQVTLSCSPISGHRSVSWYQQTPGQGLQFLFEYFSETQRNKGNFPGRFSGRQFSNSRSEMNVSTLELGDSALYLCASSVERDGEKLFFGSGTQLSVL.

The chain joins TRBV29-1 to TRBJ2-2; either TRBD1 or TRBD2 may fit D (6 bases each). Trimming took off 4 bases at V and 3 bases at J, with 9 bases between the two ends. CDR1 and CDR2 from the germline V gene are SQVTM and ANQGSEA. The CDR3 is 13 residues long. In nucleotides, the CDR3 is TGCAGCGTTGCGGAGGGGGACACCGGGGAGCTGTTTTTT. It encodes CSVAEGDTGELFF.

The genes are TRBV18 and TRBJ2-7; 7 bases agree with TRBD1. This CDR3 is 19 amino acids long. Trimming removed 0 bases from V and 0 bases from J; junction bases left unmatched: 14. Germline-derived CDR1 and CDR2 are KGHSH and LQKENI. CDR3 bases: TGTGCCAGCTCACCACCGATTATGCGAACAGGGGCCAGCTCCTACGAGCAGTACTTC. Translating gives CASSPPIMRTGASSYEQYF.

This clone has a handful of counts. The chain couples TRBV19 to TRBJ1-2; TRBD1 might be the D (5 bases). Trimming shortened V by 7 bases and J by 3 bases, and 18 bases separated the two germline ends. The CDR3 runs to 15 residues. Germline CDR1 LNHDA, CDR2 SQIVND (reference sequence). CDR3 in amino acids: CASKLDSRWDYGYTF. The CDR3 nucleotides are TGTGCCAGTAAACTCGACAGTCGCTGGGACTATGGCTACACCTTC.

CDR3 amino acids: CASTGLGWGYEQYF. In DNA, the CDR3 is TGTGCCAGCACTGGACTAGGCTGGGGCTACGAGCAGTACTTC. V and J are TRBV2 and TRBJ2-7, with 7 bases that match TRBD2. Unmatched junction bases numbered 9, after V lost 7 bases and J lost 3 bases. In germline, CDR1 is SNHLY, CDR2 FYNNEI. The CDR3 extends over 14 amino acids.

V is TRBV30 and J is TRBJ2-7; the D gene is possibly TRBD2 (5 bases). The CDR3 is 14 amino acids. Between the trimmed V and J ends, which lost 5 bases and 7 bases, there was a span of 21 bases. Germline values: CDR1 GTSNPN, CDR2 SVGIG (reference sequence). Written as DNA, the CDR3 is TGTGCCTGGTCCACGGGATACCCGACCACGGAGCAGTACTTC. The encoded protein is CAWSTGYPTTEQYF.

This clone was seen at least ten times. Other DNA sequences from this sample encode an identical CDR3 as well. The chain carries TRBV29-1 and TRBJ2-1, with 13 bases matching TRBD2. This CDR3 is 13 amino acids long. Looked up from germline, CDR1 is SQVTM and CDR2 is ANQGSEA. V was clipped by 4 bases and J by 10 bases; unmatched bases: 4. The CDR3 nucleotides are TGCAGCGTTGGGACTAGCGGGAGTCGCGAGCAGTTCTTC. This sequence encodes CSVGTSGSREQFF.

V and J are TRBV4-2 and TRBJ2-3; 14 bases fit TRBD2. J was trimmed by 4 bases and V by 0 bases; bases with no gene match: 6. The germline V gene encodes CDR1 LGHNA and CDR2 YNFKEQ. The CDR3 length is 18 residues. Here the CDR3 DNA reads TGTGCCAGCAGCCAAGATAGGCGGACTAGCGGGAGGTCAGATACGCAGTATTTT. This encodes CASSQDRRTSGRSDTQYF.

The rearrangement links TRBV4-1 to TRBJ1-5; no firm D call. This CDR3 comprises 16 residues. V dropped 4 bases and J dropped 4 bases, with 17 bases sitting between them. Germline CDR1 reads MGHRA; CDR2 reads YSYEKL. The CDR3 sequence is CASSPLPASGNQPQHF. In nucleotides, the CDR3 is TGCGCCAGCAGCCCCCTGCCGGCGTCTGGGAATCAGCCCCAGCATTTT.

A remark on this clone: At one of its ends the junction is not consistent with the germline gene, which may arise from a read error. The V and J genes are TRBV5-4 and TRBJ2-7; 12 bases agree with TRBD1. Germline-derived CDR1 and CDR2 are SGHNT and YYREEE (reference sequence). The CDR3 spans 15 residues. Here the CDR3 DNA reads TGTGCCAGCAGCCCCGTCCCGGGGACAGGGGGCGAGCAGTGCTTC. This encodes CASSPVPGTGGEQCF.

V usage is TRBV4-3 and J usage is TRBJ2-1, with TRBD1 identical over 10 bases. Germline-derived CDR1 and CDR2 are LGHNA and YSLEER. Trimming at V came to 0 bases and at J to 3 bases, leaving 2 bases not matched to a gene. The CDR3 totals 16 residues. The CDR3 DNA follows: TGCGCCAGCAGCCAAGAAGGGACAGGGGTCTACAATGAGCAGTTCTTC. It is translated as CASSQEGTGVYNEQFF.

The chain joins TRBV19 to TRBJ2-5; TRBD2 matches 9 bases. Germline V gene data show CDR1 as LNHDA and CDR2 as SQIVND (reference sequence). This CDR3 has 15 residues. J was trimmed by 4 bases and V by 5 bases; bases with no gene match: 8. The CDR3 bases are TGTGCCAGTAGTTCCTTAGCGGGAGTAGGAGAGACCCAGTACTTC. It codes for CASSSLAGVGETQYF.

Of note for this clone: Additional DNA sequences in this sample encode the identical CDR3. V is TRBV6-5 and J is TRBJ1-4; 7 bases are a match to TRBD1. Germline CDR1 reads MNHEY; CDR2 reads SVGAGI. V lost 0 bases to trimming and J lost 8 bases; unmatched junction nucleotides: 6. The CDR3 runs to 15 residues. CDR3 coding DNA: TGTGCCAGCAGTTACTCCACAGGGGTAGGAGAAAAACTGTTTTTT. Translating gives CASSYSTGVGEKLFF.

The CDR3 region is CASSLTPPAGGTDTQYF. The CDR3 DNA sequence: TGTGCCAGCAGCCTCACCCCGCCAGCGGGAGGGACAGATACGCAGTATTTT. V is TRBV7-3 and J is TRBJ2-3, with TRBD2 matching 10 bases. CDR1 is SGHTA, CDR2 FQGTGA, per germline. J lost 3 bases, V lost 5 bases, and 11 bases had no gene match. This CDR3 is 17 amino acids long.

J is TRBJ2-7 and V is TRBV4-3; TRBD2 matches 10 bases. CDR1 is LGHNA and CDR2 is YSLEER in the germline V gene. This CDR3 spans 18 amino acids. J gave up 1 base and V 0 bases, and 9 bases lay outside the gene matches. CDR3 protein: CASSQEGPSGSRSYEQYF. The DNA for the CDR3 is TGCGCCAGCAGCCAAGAAGGGCCTAGCGGGAGCCGTTCCTACGAGCAGTACTTC.

Details on this clone: A far larger clone is one nucleotide away, so this likely arose from a read error. The rearrangement links TRBV29-1 to TRBJ2-4, with D possibly being TRBD1 or TRBD2 (5 bases each). Trimming shortened V by 6 bases and J by 5 bases, and 17 bases separated the two germline ends. This CDR3 is 14 amino acids long. The V gene's germline CDR1 is SQVTM and CDR2 ANQGSEA. In DNA form, the CDR3 reads TGCAGCGTACTATTAGTCGGGGCCCAAAACATTCAGTACTTC. Its translation: CSVLLVGAQNIQYF.

This chain joins TRBV7-8 and TRBJ2-7, with 7 bases fitting TRBD2. Germline V gene lookup returns CDR1 SGHVS and CDR2 FQNEAQ. The CDR3 is made up of 16 amino acids. The J segment lost 5 bases and the V segment lost 0 bases, leaving 10 bases of the junction unmatched. DNA of the CDR3: TGTGCCAGCAGCTTAGCATGGAGGGAGGGCCGACACGAGCAGTACTTC. Encoded protein: CASSLAWREGRHEQYF.

The chain recombines TRBV2 with TRBJ2-6; D is undetermined. Between the trimmed V and J ends, which lost 6 bases and 0 bases, there was a span of 15 bases. The CDR3 covers 17 residues. CDR1 is SNHLY and CDR2 is FYNNEI in the germline V gene. The CDR3 region has the DNA TGTGCCAGCAGGCTATATGATGGGATCTCTGGGGCCAACGTCCTGACTTTC. Encoded protein: CASRLYDGISGANVLTF. Based on the CDR3 plus reference TRBV2 and TRBJ2-6, the full variable domain is EPEVTQTPSHQVTQMGQEVILRCVPISNHLYFYWYRQILGQKVEFLVSFYNNEISEKSEIFDDQFSVERPDGSNFTLKIRSTKLEDSAMYFCASRLYDGISGANVLTFGAGSRLTVL.

On this clone: A far larger clone is one base from this, pointing to a likely read error. The sample carries other DNA sequences with the same CDR3. The chain is built from TRBV4-2 and TRBJ2-3, with 9 bases matching TRBD2. Germline V gene sequence: CDR1 LGHNA, CDR2 YNFKEQ. This CDR3 is built from 17 residues. CDR3 in DNA: TGTGCCAGTAGCCCCCGAGCCGCGGGAGGGGGAACAGATACGCAGTATTTT. As protein: CASSPRAAGGGTDTQYF.

Comments on this clone: This probably arose from a read error, given a far larger clone one base away. This chain links TRBV9 with TRBJ2-5, with 12 bases that match TRBD2. The germline V gene has CDR1 SGDLS and CDR2 YYNGEE. J lost 1 base, V lost 4 bases, and 2 bases had no gene match. This CDR3 comprises 15 residues. CDR3 nucleotide sequence: TGTGCCAGCAGCAAGACTAGCGGGAGCCAAGAGACCCAGTACTTC. Protein product: CASSKTSGSQETQYF.

This clone was observed once. This likely traces to a read error, being one base from a far larger clone. The chain carries TRBV7-2 and TRBJ2-7; TRBD2 is a possible D gene (5 bases). Trimming took 3 bases from V and 1 from J, leaving 7 bases between them. The germline V gene has CDR1 SGHTA and CDR2 FQGNSA. The CDR3 loop spans 13 amino acids. In DNA, the CDR3 is TGTGCCAGCAGCTTCGGGGAATCCTACGAGCAGTACTTC. This codes for CASSFGESYEQYF.

The J gene is TRBJ2-7, the V gene TRBV15, with D tentatively TRBD2 (6 bases). Trimming cost V 5 bases and J 4 bases, with 15 bases left between them. Germline V gene data show CDR1 as LNHNV and CDR2 as YYDKDF (reference sequence). This CDR3 is 14 amino acids long. The CDR3 region is CATSFGGRGYEQYF. The CDR3 coding sequence is TGTGCCACCAGCTTCGGGGGTCGGGGTTACGAGCAGTACTTC.